Presented here are 9 T cell receptor beta chains from one specimen sequenced in a study of blood T cell repertoires in COVID-19. Clones were read by immunoSEQ multiplex PCR, and TCRdb kept only the in-frame ones, dropping some. The table lists about 240,000 clones, about four fifths of them singletons. The sample consisted of peripheral blood. The receptor source for this set is a woman of 80 years or more with acute or convalescent COVID-19.

The rearrangement joins TRBV4-2 to TRBJ1-2, with D possibly being TRBD1 (5 bases). CDR1 is LGHNA and CDR2 is YNFKEQ in the germline V gene. The CDR3 totals 17 residues. V lost 0 bases to trimming and J lost 1 base, with 15 bases between them. CDR3: CASSQDEWQGLNYGYTF. The DNA of the CDR3 is TGTGCCAGCAGCCAAGATGAGTGGCAGGGCCTTAACTATGGCTACACCTTC.

The chain links TRBV3-1 (or the pseudogene TRBV3-2) to TRBJ1-2; the match to TRBD1 covers 10 bases. Germline V gene data show CDR1 as LGHDT and CDR2 as YNNKEL (reference sequence). This CDR3 comprises 16 residues. Unmatched junction bases numbered 9, after V lost 4 bases and J lost 4 bases. The CDR3 spells CASSPGTGAAGYGYTF. The DNA of the CDR3 is TGTGCCAGCAGCCCGGGGACAGGGGCTGCTGGCTATGGCTACACCTTC.

The chain links TRBV18 to TRBJ1-1; a weak D match, TRBD1 (6 bases). Germline-derived CDR1 and CDR2 are KGHSH and LQKENI. Deletions cut 5 bases from V and 1 base from J, with 14 bases between. CDR3 length: 15 residues. CDR3: CASSFAGATNTEAFF. CDR3 sequence (DNA): TGTGCCAGCTCATTTGCAGGGGCTACGAACACTGAAGCTTTCTTT.

The chain uses TRBV2 and TRBJ1-6, with 10 positions matching TRBD1. With V trimmed by 6 bases and J by 7 bases, 6 bases remained unmatched. Germline V CDR1 and CDR2: SNHLY, FYNNEI. This CDR3 spans 15 amino acids. CDR3 coding DNA: TGTGCCAGCAGGGGGAGGACAGGGGGAAATTCACCCCTCCACTTT. This gives the protein CASRGRTGGNSPLHF.

V is TRBV5-8 and J is TRBJ1-3, with D perhaps TRBD1 (5 bases). The length of the CDR3 is 15 residues. Germline V gene sequence: CDR1 SGHTS, CDR2 YDEGEE. With 3 bases removed from V and 0 bases from J, the gap between germline ends came to 10 bases. In nucleotides, the CDR3 is TGTGCCAGCAGCTGGGGGGGTCTCTCTGGAAACACCATATATTTT. Protein product: CASSWGGLSGNTIYF.

V and J are TRBV6-5 and TRBJ1-2; TRBD1 agrees at 8 bases. Germline-derived CDR1 and CDR2 are MNHEY and SVGAGI. This CDR3 has 13 amino acids. The V segment lost 0 bases and the J segment 8 bases; nucleotides outside the gene matches: 2. As DNA, the CDR3 is TGTGCCAGCAGTTACTCGACAGGGGACGGCTACACCTTC. Translating gives CASSYSTGDGYTF.

This chain connects TRBV30 to TRBJ1-2; 12 bases are a match to TRBD1. Germline lookup yields CDR1 GTSNPN and CDR2 SVGIG (reference sequence). The CDR3 runs to 15 residues. The trim removed 0 bases at V and 7 bases at J, leaving 6 bases unmatched. DNA for the CDR3: TGTGCCTGGAGTGTGAGGGACAGGGGGCCGGGTGGCTACACCTTC. It yields the protein CAWSVRDRGPGGYTF. Filled out from reference TRBV30 and TRBJ1-2, the complete variable domain reads SQTIHQWPATLVQPVGSPLSLECTVEGTSNPNLYWYRQAAGRGLQLLFYSVGIGQISSEVPQNLSASRPQDRQFILSSKKLLLSDSGFYLCAWSVRDRGPGGYTFGSGTRLTVV.

The chain uses TRBV18 and TRBJ2-7; 9 positions match TRBD1. Germline V lookup: CDR1 KGHSH, CDR2 LQKENI. Unmatched junction bases numbered 5, after V lost 1 base and J lost 1 base. This CDR3 has 16 residues. Here the CDR3 DNA reads TGTGCCAGCTCACCACGGGCGGGGACAGGGTCCTACGAGCAGTACTTC. Translating gives CASSPRAGTGSYEQYF.

The rearrangement links TRBV7-9 to TRBJ2-7; 8 nucleotides match TRBD2. The germline CDR1 and CDR2 sequences are SEHNR and FQNEAQ (reference sequence). CDR3 length: 15 amino acids. Trimming at V came to 2 bases and at J to 2 bases, leaving 5 bases not matched to a gene. CDR3 bases: TGTGCCAGCAGCTTAATGGCGGGGGGTGCCTACGAGCAGTACTTC. Translating it yields CASSLMAGGAYEQYF.